This paragraph covers one T cell receptor (beta chain) sequence. The data belong to a study of shared clonotypes between healthy human individuals. CDR1 GTSNPN and CDR2 SVGIG come from the germline V gene (reference sequence). This CDR3 region has 17 residues. V dropped 1 base and J dropped 3; count of bases not matched to a gene: 4. Clones were read by immunoSEQ multiplex PCR, and TCRdb kept only the in-frame ones, dropping some. The sample lists about 2 million clones, roughly 95% occurring once. Naive CD8 cells lacked CD45RO and underwent positive selection for CCR7, leaving out terminally differentiated effector memory CD45RA+ cells.

The TCR sequence derives from a man younger than 35 in good health. V gene TRBV30 combines with J gene TRBJ2-2, with TRBD2 identical over 14 bases. The sample taken for sequencing was naive CD8+ T cells sorted from blood. As DNA, the CDR3 is TGTGCCTGGAGTGAACTGACTAGCGGGGGGGACACCGGGGAGCTGTTTTTT. As protein: CAWSELTSGGDTGELFF.